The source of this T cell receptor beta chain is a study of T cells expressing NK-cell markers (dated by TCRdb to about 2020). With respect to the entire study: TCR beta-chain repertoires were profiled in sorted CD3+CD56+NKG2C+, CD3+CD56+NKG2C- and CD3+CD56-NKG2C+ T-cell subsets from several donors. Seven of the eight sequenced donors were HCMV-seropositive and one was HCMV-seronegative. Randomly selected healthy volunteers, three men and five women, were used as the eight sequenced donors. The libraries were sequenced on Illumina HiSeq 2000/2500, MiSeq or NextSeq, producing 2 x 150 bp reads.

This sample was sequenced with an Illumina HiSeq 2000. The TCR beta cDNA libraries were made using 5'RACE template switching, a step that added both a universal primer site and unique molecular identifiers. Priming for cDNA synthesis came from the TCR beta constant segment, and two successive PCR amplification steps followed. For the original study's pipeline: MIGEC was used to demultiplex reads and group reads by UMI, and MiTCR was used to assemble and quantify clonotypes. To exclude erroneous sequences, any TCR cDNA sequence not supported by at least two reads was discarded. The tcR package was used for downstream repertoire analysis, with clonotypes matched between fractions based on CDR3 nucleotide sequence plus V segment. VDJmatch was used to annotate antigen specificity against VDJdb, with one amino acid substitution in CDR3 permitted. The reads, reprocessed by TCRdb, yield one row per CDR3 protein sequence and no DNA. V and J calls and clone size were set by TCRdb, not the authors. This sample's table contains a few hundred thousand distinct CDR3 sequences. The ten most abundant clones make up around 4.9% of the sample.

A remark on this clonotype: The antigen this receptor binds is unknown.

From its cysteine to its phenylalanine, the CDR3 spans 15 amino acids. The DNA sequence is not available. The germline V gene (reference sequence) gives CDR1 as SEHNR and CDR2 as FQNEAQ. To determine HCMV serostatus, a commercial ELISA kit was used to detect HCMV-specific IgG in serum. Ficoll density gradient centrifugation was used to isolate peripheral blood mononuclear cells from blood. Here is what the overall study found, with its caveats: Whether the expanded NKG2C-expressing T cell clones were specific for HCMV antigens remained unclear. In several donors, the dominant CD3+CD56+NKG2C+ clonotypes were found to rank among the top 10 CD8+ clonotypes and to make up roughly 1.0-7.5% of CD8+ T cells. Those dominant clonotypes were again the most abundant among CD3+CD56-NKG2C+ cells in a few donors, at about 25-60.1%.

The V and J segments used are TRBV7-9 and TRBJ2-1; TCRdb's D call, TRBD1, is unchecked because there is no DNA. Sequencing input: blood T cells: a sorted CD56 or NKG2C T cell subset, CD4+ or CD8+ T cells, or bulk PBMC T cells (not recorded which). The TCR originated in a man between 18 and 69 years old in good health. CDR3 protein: CASSVYRADNNEQFF.